The clone carrying this T cell receptor beta chain was counted ten times or more. Its cognate antigen is unknown. The data stem from a study of T cells in Graves' hyperthyroidism and ophthalmopathy. Study-wide points: Most thyroid clonotypes expanded above 0.001 appeared in blood too.

Trimming took off 2 bases at V and 8 bases at J, with 12 bases between the two ends. The CDR3 is 13 residues long. CDR1 is MNHEY and CDR2 is SVGAGI in the germline V gene. RNA transcripts provided the source from which TCR beta CDR3 regions were amplified. HTBI primers drove first-round RT-PCR of the TCR CDR3. In TCRdb, the multiplex PCR reads were re-called with MiXCR into one record per CDR3 protein. The table includes hundreds of thousands of distinct CDR3 sequences, 14% to 15% detected once. Fresh peripheral blood, about 9.3 ml, yielded the PBMCs. The clonotype comes from a woman in her thirties or forties with Graves' ophthalmopathy. Material for sequencing was blood. The rearrangement joins TRBV6-5 to TRBJ1-2; D is unresolved. The DNA for the CDR3 is TGTGCCAGCAGTTACGACGACATGGGGGGCTACACCTTC. Translated, it gives CASSYDDMGGYTF.